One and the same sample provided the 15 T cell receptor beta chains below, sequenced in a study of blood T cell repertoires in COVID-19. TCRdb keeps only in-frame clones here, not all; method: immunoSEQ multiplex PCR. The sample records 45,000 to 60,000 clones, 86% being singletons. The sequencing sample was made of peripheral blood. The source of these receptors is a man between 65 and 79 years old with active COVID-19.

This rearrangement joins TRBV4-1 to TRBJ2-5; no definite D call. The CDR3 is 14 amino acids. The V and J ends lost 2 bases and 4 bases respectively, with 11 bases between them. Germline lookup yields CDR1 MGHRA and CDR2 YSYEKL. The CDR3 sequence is CASSQRVVGETQYF. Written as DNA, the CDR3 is TGCGCCAGCAGCCAACGGGTGGTGGGAGAGACCCAGTACTTC.

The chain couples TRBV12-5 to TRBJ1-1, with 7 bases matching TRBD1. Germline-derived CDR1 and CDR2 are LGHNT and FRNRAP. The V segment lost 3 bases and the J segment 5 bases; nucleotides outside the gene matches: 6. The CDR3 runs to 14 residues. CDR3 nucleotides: TGTGCTAGTGGTTTAGAGGGGGCGGGTACTGAAGCTTTCTTT. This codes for CASGLEGAGTEAFF.

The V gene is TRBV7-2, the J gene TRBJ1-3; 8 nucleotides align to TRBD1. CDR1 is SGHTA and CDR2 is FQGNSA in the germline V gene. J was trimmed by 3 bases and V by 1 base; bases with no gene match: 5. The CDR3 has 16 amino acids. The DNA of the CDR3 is TGTGCCAGCAGCTTAGTCGGGACAGGACATGGAAACACCATATATTTT. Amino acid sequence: CASSLVGTGHGNTIYF.

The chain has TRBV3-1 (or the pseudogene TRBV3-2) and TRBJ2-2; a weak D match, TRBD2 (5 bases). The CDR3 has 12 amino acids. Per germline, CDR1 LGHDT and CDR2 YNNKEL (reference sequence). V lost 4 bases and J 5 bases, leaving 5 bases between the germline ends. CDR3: CASSRGTGELFF. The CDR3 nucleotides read TGTGCCAGCAGCCGAGGGACCGGGGAGCTGTTTTTT.

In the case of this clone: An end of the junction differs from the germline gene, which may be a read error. The CDR3 sequence: CASRPGQSIIAF. The CDR3 region has the DNA TGTGCCAGCAGACCCGGACAGTCGATTATTGCCTTC. The chain recombines TRBV12-3 or TRBV12-4 with TRBJ1-2; perhaps TRBD1 as D (6 bases). The CDR3 loop spans 12 amino acids.

The CDR3 nucleotides read TGTGCCAGCAGCCTCAGGACATCCTACGAGCAGTACTTC. It specifies CASSLRTSYEQYF. The V gene is TRBV3-1 (or the pseudogene TRBV3-2), the J gene TRBJ2-7, with D possibly being TRBD1 (5 bases). V lost 4 bases and J lost 1, with 8 bases in between. The CDR3 runs to 13 residues. The germline CDR1 and CDR2 sequences are LGHDT and YNNKEL (reference sequence).

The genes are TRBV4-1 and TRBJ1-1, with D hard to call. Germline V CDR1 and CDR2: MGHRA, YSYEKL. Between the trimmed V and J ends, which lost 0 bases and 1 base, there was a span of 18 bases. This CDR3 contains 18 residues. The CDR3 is CASSQDAILGNRNTEAFF. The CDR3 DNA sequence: TGCGCCAGCAGCCAAGATGCGATACTCGGGAATAGGAACACTGAAGCTTTCTTT.

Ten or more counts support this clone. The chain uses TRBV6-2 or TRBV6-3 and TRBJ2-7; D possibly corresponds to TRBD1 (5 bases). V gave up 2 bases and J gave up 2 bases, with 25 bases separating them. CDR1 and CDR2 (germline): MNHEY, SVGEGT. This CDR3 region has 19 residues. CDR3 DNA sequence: TGTGCCAGCAGTTACGACGTGTATCTTGGGTTGAGACAGACCTACGAGCAGTACTTC. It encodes CASSYDVYLGLRQTYEQYF.

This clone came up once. CDR3 coding DNA: TGTGCCAGCAGCCAAGAGGGGGCAGTAAGACCTGAAGCTTTCTTT. It codes for CASSQEGAVRPEAFF. The V gene is TRBV4-2, the J gene TRBJ1-1; possibly TRBD1 for D (6 bases). Trimming left V 0 bases short and J 6 bases short, with 14 bases between. Germline V gene lookup returns CDR1 LGHNA and CDR2 YNFKEQ. The CDR3 covers 15 residues.

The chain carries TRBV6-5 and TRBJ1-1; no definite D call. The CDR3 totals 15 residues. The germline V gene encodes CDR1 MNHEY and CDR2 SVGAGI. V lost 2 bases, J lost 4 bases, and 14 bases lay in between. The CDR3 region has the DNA TGTGCCAGCAGTTACGGAGGTGTTGGTTCCACTGAAGCTTTCTTT. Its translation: CASSYGGVGSTEAFF.

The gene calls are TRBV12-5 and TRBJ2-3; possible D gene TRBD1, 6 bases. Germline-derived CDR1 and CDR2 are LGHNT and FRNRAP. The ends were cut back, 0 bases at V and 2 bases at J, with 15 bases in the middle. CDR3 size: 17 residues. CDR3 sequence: CASGLVGGSMVTDTQYF. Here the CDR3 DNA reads TGTGCTAGTGGTTTGGTAGGGGGATCTATGGTCACAGATACGCAGTATTTT.

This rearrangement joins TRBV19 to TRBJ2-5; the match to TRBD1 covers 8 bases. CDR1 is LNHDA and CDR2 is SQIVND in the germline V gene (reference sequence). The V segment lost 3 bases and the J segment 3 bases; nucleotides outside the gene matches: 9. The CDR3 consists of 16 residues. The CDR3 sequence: CASSIGLTGDEETQYF. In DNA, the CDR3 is TGTGCCAGTAGTATTGGCCTGACAGGGGACGAAGAGACCCAGTACTTC.

Written as DNA, the CDR3 is TGTGCCAGCAGCCAAGCCTCGAGAGCGGGGGGGCAGAGCGGGGAGCTGTTTTTT. Translating it yields CASSQASRAGGQSGELFF. The V and J genes are TRBV4-2 and TRBJ2-2; TRBD2 matches 10 bases. The CDR3 has 18 amino acids. V shed 1 base and J 7 bases; nucleotides not matched to a gene: 12. Germline values: CDR1 LGHNA, CDR2 YNFKEQ.

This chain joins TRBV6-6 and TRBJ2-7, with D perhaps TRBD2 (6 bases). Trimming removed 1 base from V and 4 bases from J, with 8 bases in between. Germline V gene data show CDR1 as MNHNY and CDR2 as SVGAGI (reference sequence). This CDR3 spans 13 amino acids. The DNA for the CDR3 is TGTGCCAGCAGTTACTGGCGGGAATACGAGCAGTACTTC. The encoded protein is CASSYWREYEQYF.

The CDR3 DNA reads as TGTGCCAGCACCCCCTACCGATCCTACGAGCAGTACTTC. Translating it yields CASTPYRSYEQYF. The V call is TRBV6-2 or TRBV6-3, the J call TRBJ2-7, with D unclear. The CDR3 extends over 13 amino acids. From germline, CDR1 is MNHEY and CDR2 SVGEGT. V dropped 7 bases and J dropped 1 base, with 11 bases sitting between them.